These T cell receptor beta chains were read from a single sample in a study of PD-1 blockade in classical Hodgkin lymphoma. Produced via immunoSEQ multiplex PCR; TCRdb's table is partial and in-frame only. This table holds about 27,000 clones, around 72% found once. The sample here was peripheral blood mononuclear cells (PBMCs), taken before the fourth cycle of nivolumab. Receptors originate from a human donor with classical Hodgkin lymphoma. Both conserved end residues are part of each CDR3. A D gene is named only where the DNA matches it firmly. Rows give clone size only sometimes, using once, few, many, or a class for an expanded clone.

J gene: TRBJ2-7
V gene: TRBV21-1
D gene: NA
clone size: NA
CDR3 DNA: TGTGCCAGCAGGGGGACATCCAGCAGTTTGGTAAGGGGAGGGTTCGAGCAGTACTTC
CDR3 protein: CASRGTSSSLVRGGFEQYF

J gene: TRBJ1-5
V gene: TRBV6-1
D gene: NA
clone size: NA
CDR3 DNA: TGTGCCAGCAGTGAGGTCGGTGTACAGCCCCAGCATTTT
CDR3 protein: CASSEVGVQPQHF

J gene: TRBJ2-1
V gene: TRBV11-2
D gene: TRBD1
clone size: NA
CDR3 DNA: TGTGCCAGCAGCCCTAACTGGGACAGTGGCTACAATGAGCAGTTCTTC
CDR3 protein: CASSPNWDSGYNEQFF

J gene: TRBJ1-5
V gene: TRBV30
D gene: NA
clone size: few
CDR3 DNA: TGTGCCTGGAGTGAGGGAACTAGCAATCAGCCCCAGCATTTT
CDR3 protein: CAWSEGTSNQPQHF

J gene: TRBJ1-1
V gene: TRBV7-8
D gene: NA
clone size: NA
CDR3 DNA: TGTGCCAGCAGCTCAAGCCAGGGGATGAACACTGAAGCTTTCTTT
CDR3 protein: CASSSSQGMNTEAFF

J gene: TRBJ1-2
V gene: TRBV28
D gene: TRBD1
clone size: NA
CDR3 DNA: TGTGCCAGCAGTTTTTCCCCACGGACAGGACACTATGGCTACACCTTC
CDR3 protein: CASSFSPRTGHYGYTF

J gene: TRBJ2-2
V gene: TRBV10-3
D gene: TRBD1
clone size: NA
CDR3 DNA: TGTGCCATCAGCGAGGGCCGGGACAGTACGACCGGGGAGCTGTTTTTT
CDR3 protein: CAISEGRDSTTGELFF

J gene: TRBJ2-7
V gene: TRBV19
D gene: NA
clone size: NA
CDR3 DNA: TGTGCCAGTAATACCCCGGGACGGAGCTACGAGCAGTACTTC
CDR3 protein: CASNTPGRSYEQYF

J gene: TRBJ2-7
V gene: TRBV28
D gene: TRBD1
clone size: NA
CDR3 DNA: TGTGCCAGCAGTTTGGACAGGGGGAACTACGAGCAGTACTTC
CDR3 protein: CASSLDRGNYEQYF

J gene: TRBJ1-2
V gene: TRBV5-4
D gene: NA
clone size: few
CDR3 DNA: TGTGCCAGCAGCTTGAGGGGGAACCACTATGGCTACACCTTC
CDR3 protein: CASSLRGNHYGYTF

J gene: TRBJ2-3
V gene: TRBV11-2
D gene: TRBD2
clone size: NA
CDR3 DNA: TGTGCCAGCAGCTTAGTGTTAGGTCTAGCGGGGGCGTGGGCAGATACGCAGTATTTT
CDR3 protein: CASSLVLGLAGAWADTQYF

J gene: TRBJ1-6
V gene: TRBV21-1
D gene: NA
clone size: few
CDR3 DNA: TGTGCCACCGTTCCACCGAGGACAGCCTATTCACCCCTCCACTTT
CDR3 protein: CATVPPRTAYSPLHF

J gene: TRBJ1-2
V gene: TRBV7-2
D gene: TRBD1
clone size: NA
CDR3 DNA: TGTGCCAGCAGCCCTAACAGGGGGCGCACAGAAGGCTACACCTTC
CDR3 protein: CASSPNRGRTEGYTF

J gene: TRBJ2-3
V gene: TRBV5-4
D gene: NA
clone size: NA
CDR3 DNA: TGTGCCAGCAGCTACGTCCTTTTTGGGTTGGGTTCTAGCACAGATACGCAGTATTTT
CDR3 protein: CASSYVLFGLGSSTDTQYF

J gene: TRBJ1-5
V gene: TRBV4-2
D gene: NA
clone size: NA
CDR3 DNA: TGTGCCAGCAGCCCCGGTGAGGGGCGCAATCAGCCCCAGCATTTT
CDR3 protein: CASSPGEGRNQPQHF

J gene: TRBJ1-1
V gene: TRBV10-3
D gene: TRBD1
clone size: NA
CDR3 DNA: TGTGCCATCAGTGAGGGGACCGGGACAGGCACTGAAGCTTTCTTT
CDR3 protein: CAISEGTGTGTEAFF

J gene: TRBJ2-7
V gene: TRBV2
D gene: NA
clone size: NA
CDR3 DNA: TGTGCCAGCAGTGTCTTACTAATCTTGGAGCAGTACTTC
CDR3 protein: CASSVLLILEQYF

J gene: TRBJ2-1
V gene: TRBV28
D gene: NA
clone size: NA
CDR3 DNA: TGTGCCAGCAGCCGGGATTGGAACAATGAGCAGTTCTTC
CDR3 protein: CASSRDWNNEQFF

J gene: TRBJ1-2
V gene: TRBV15
D gene: NA
clone size: NA
CDR3 DNA: TGTGCCACCAGCAGAGATCCGGGGAGGGTTCTTGGCTACACCTTC
CDR3 protein: CATSRDPGRVLGYTF

J gene: TRBJ1-2
V gene: TRBV6-6
D gene: NA
clone size: NA
CDR3 DNA: TGTGCCAGCAGTTCGCAGGGTACCAACTATGGCTACACCTTC
CDR3 protein: CASSSQGTNYGYTF

J gene: TRBJ1-2
V gene: TRBV28
D gene: NA
clone size: NA
CDR3 DNA: TGTGCCAGCACCATTGCGACTTTTAACTATGGCTACACCTTC
CDR3 protein: CASTIATFNYGYTF